A single sample is the source of the 16 T cell receptor beta chains below, sequenced in a study of T cells in Graves' hyperthyroidism and ophthalmopathy. Amplification targeted TCR beta CDR3 regions from RNA transcripts. The HTBI primer set drove a first-round RT-PCR of the TCR CDR3. TCRdb redid the calling of the multiplex PCR reads with MiXCR, one entry per CDR3 protein. The sample records roughly 530,000 distinct CDR3 sequences, 15% to 20% being singletons. Source material: blood. The receptors originated from a woman aged 18-29 years with Graves' ophthalmopathy.

The V gene is TRBV10-3, the J gene TRBJ1-2; 9 nucleotides agree with TRBD1. The CDR3 spans 16 residues. Losses at the gene ends were 0 bases for V and 4 bases for J; bases not matched to a gene: 6. Germline CDR1 and CDR2: ENHRY and SYGVKD. CDR3 amino acids: CAISESGTGGVYGYTF. DNA for the CDR3: TGTGCCATCAGTGAGTCGGGAACAGGGGGCGTCTATGGCTACACCTTC.

Written as DNA, the CDR3 is TGCAGTACCCCAGGGACAGGGGAAGGCTACACCTTC. Its translation: CSTPGTGEGYTF. The V and J genes are TRBV20-1 and TRBJ1-2; TRBD1 aligns across 10 bases. The CDR3 runs 12 residues. Trimming removed 8 bases from V and 8 bases from J; junction bases left unmatched: 8. CDR1 is DFQATT and CDR2 is SNEGSKA in the germline V gene (reference sequence).

This clonotype was recorded at least ten times. The CDR3 DNA sequence: TGTGCCAGCAGCTTGGTTGGGGTCACCGGGGAGCTGTTTTTT. This translates into CASSLVGVTGELFF. The V and J genes are TRBV5-4 and TRBJ2-2; D not resolved. V lost 0 bases and J 4 bases, leaving 7 bases between the germline ends. This CDR3 is 14 amino acids long. The germline V gene encodes CDR1 SGHNT and CDR2 YYREEE (reference sequence).

This clonotype came up many times. The CDR3 DNA follows: TGTGCCAGCAGCTTAGGGAACGGGGCCTACGAGCAGTACTTC. This codes for CASSLGNGAYEQYF. The chain joins TRBV11-2 to TRBJ2-7; a weak D match, TRBD2 (5 bases). V lost 1 base to trimming and J lost 2 bases, with 9 bases between them. There are 14 residues in the CDR3. Germline lookup yields CDR1 SGHAT and CDR2 FQNNGV.

The chain recombines TRBV12-3 or TRBV12-4 with TRBJ1-4; 7 bases fit TRBD1. The CDR3 length is 15 residues. J lost 8 bases, V lost 7 bases, and 13 bases had no gene match. CDR3 sequence (DNA): TGTGCCAGCAATTTCCGGCCAGGGGGTTTCGAAAAACTGTTTTTT. Its protein product is CASNFRPGGFEKLFF.

This chain links TRBV20-1 with TRBJ2-1, with 7 bases identical to TRBD2. The CDR3 is 15 amino acids. Per germline, CDR1 DFQATT and CDR2 SNEGSKA (reference sequence). With V trimmed by 0 bases and J by 7 bases, 9 bases remained unmatched. The CDR3 loop is CSARDWGRDWNEQFF. The CDR3 nucleotides read TGCAGTGCTAGAGATTGGGGGAGGGACTGGAATGAGCAGTTCTTC.

This clonotype was counted ten times or more. The V call is TRBV20-1, the J call TRBJ2-3, with 9 bases that match TRBD1. V lost 5 bases, J lost 9 bases, and 9 bases stayed unmatched. The CDR3 sequence is 13 residues long. In germline, CDR1 is DFQATT, CDR2 SNEGSKA (reference sequence). CDR3 region: CSAHDSGQGTQYF. The DNA of the CDR3 is TGCAGTGCTCACGACTCTGGACAGGGGACGCAGTATTTT.

Details on this clonotype: A read error may account for a junction end that differs from germline. CDR3 in amino acids: CASSLGGSSGSTIYF. The CDR3 DNA reads TGTGCCAGCAGTTTAGGGGGGAGCTCTGGAAGCACCATATATTTT. The chain carries TRBV28 and TRBJ1-3, with D possibly TRBD1 on 5 matching bases. Germline-derived CDR1 and CDR2 are MDHEN and SYDVKM. The CDR3 covers 15 residues.

This clonotype was observed a handful of times. The J gene is TRBJ2-6, the V gene TRBV11-2; D gene unclear. The CDR3 covers 15 residues. Germline assignment: CDR1 SGHAT and CDR2 FQNNGV. V lost 5 bases and J lost 2, with 10 bases in between. CDR3 DNA sequence: TGTGCCAGCAGCCAAGTGGAGACTGGGGCCAACGTCCTGACTTTC. Its protein product is CASSQVETGANVLTF.

Many counts were recorded for this clonotype. V is TRBV6-2 or TRBV6-3 and J is TRBJ2-1; 9 bases match TRBD2. The V segment lost 6 bases and the J segment 3 bases; nucleotides outside the gene matches: 0. This CDR3 is built from 13 residues. Germline assignment: CDR1 MNHEY and CDR2 SVGEGT. This CDR3 reads CASRTSGYNEQFF. For the CDR3, the DNA is TGTGCCAGCAGGACTAGCGGCTACAATGAGCAGTTCTTC.

This clonotype appeared many times. The chain uses TRBV20-1 and TRBJ2-3, with 10 bases matching TRBD2. V lost 6 bases, J lost 1 base, and 10 bases stayed unmatched. The CDR3 contains 16 residues. From germline, CDR1 is DFQATT and CDR2 SNEGSKA (reference sequence). CDR3 loop: CSATLAGAGGTDTQYF. CDR3 nucleotide sequence: TGCAGTGCCACGCTAGCGGGAGCGGGAGGCACAGATACGCAGTATTTT.

This clonotype was seen repeatedly, ten times or more. The V call is TRBV5-1, the J call TRBJ2-2; perhaps D is TRBD1 or TRBD2 (6 bases each). The germline V and J ends were trimmed by 2 bases and 0 bases, with 14 bases remaining between them. The CDR3 loop spans 17 amino acids. Germline values: CDR1 SGHRS, CDR2 YFSETQ. CDR3 protein: CASSFEGGVPNTGELFF. CDR3 bases: TGCGCCAGCAGCTTTGAGGGGGGAGTCCCGAACACCGGGGAGCTGTTTTTT.

This chain connects TRBV30 to TRBJ2-5, with 7 bases lining up with TRBD1. Trimming at V came to 3 bases and at J to 3 bases, leaving 10 bases not matched to a gene. CDR3 length equals 15 residues. Germline loops: CDR1 GTSNPN, CDR2 SVGIG (reference sequence). CDR3 amino acids: CAWSDKTGREETQYF. Written as DNA, the CDR3 is TGTGCCTGGAGCGATAAGACAGGGCGAGAAGAGACCCAGTACTTC.

This clonotype appeared a few times. The V call is TRBV10-3, the J call TRBJ2-2; no firm D call. Trimming cost V 6 bases and J 5 bases, with 7 bases left between them. Looked up from germline, CDR1 is ENHRY and CDR2 is SYGVKD. CDR3 length equals 12 residues. The CDR3: CAIRIGTGELFF. CDR3 DNA sequence: TGTGCCATCAGAATTGGTACCGGGGAGCTGTTTTTT.

This clonotype has at least ten counts. This chain connects TRBV2 to TRBJ2-1; D may be TRBD1 (6 bases). Deletions cut 8 bases from V and 0 bases from J, with 11 bases between. Germline values: CDR1 SNHLY, CDR2 FYNNEI. The CDR3 extends over 14 amino acids. Here the CDR3 DNA reads TGTGCCAGCGGCGGACAGACCTCCTACAATGAGCAGTTCTTC. Its protein is CASGGQTSYNEQFF.

Many counts were recorded for this clonotype. The chain recombines TRBV11-2 with TRBJ2-5; 13 bases align to TRBD2. CDR1 is SGHAT and CDR2 is FQNNGV in the germline V gene. Trimming at V came to 6 bases and at J to 4 bases, leaving 2 bases not matched to a gene. The CDR3 spans 14 residues. CDR3 protein: CASRRTSGGETQYF. Here the CDR3 DNA reads TGTGCCAGCAGGCGGACTAGCGGGGGAGAGACCCAGTACTTC. The full variable domain, in which reference TRBV11-2 and TRBJ2-5 provide the parts outside the CDR3, is EAGVAQSPRYKIIEKRQSVAFWCNPISGHATLYWYQQILGQGPKLLIQFQNNGVVDDSQLPKDRFSAERLKGVDSTLKIQPAKLEDSAVYLCASRRTSGGETQYFGPGTRLLVL.